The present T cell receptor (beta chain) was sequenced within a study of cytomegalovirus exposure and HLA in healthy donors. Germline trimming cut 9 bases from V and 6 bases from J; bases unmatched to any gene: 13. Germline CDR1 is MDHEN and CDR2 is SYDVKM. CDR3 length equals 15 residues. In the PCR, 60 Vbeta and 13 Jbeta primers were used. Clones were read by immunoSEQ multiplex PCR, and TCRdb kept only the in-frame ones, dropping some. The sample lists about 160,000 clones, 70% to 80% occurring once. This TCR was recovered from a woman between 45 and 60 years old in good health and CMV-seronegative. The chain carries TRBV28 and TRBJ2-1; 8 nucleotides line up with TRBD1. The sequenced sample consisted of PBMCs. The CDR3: CASIPAGQGSNEQFF. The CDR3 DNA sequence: TGTGCCAGTATACCCGCCGGACAGGGTTCCAATGAGCAGTTCTTC.